The sequence of this TCR beta chain was determined in a study of a mutant IDH1 vaccine in newly diagnosed glioma. Overall study context: The study gave patients eight vaccinations in weeks 1, 3, 5, 7, 11, 15, 19, 23. Vaccination began 4-6 weeks post radiotherapy alone, or with temozolomide cycles.

J gave up 4 bases and V 9 bases, and 10 bases lay outside the gene matches. CDR1 is MDHEN, CDR2 SYDVKM, per germline. The CDR3 consists of 16 residues. A word on this clone: Its antigen is not identified.

Time point specified: week 23, last vaccination. The content of each vaccine dose was 300 ug of mutant IDH1 20-mer peptide, and topical imiquimod accompanied it. Assay used: immunoSEQ multiplex PCR; TCRdb lists only in-frame clones, some missing. Of 60,000 to 85,000 clones listed, more than 70% are singletons. The V call is TRBV28, the J call TRBJ1-5; 12 positions match TRBD1. This specimen consisted of PBMCs, obtained from a glioma patient whose treatment included an IDH1 peptide vaccine. The source of this sequence is a woman between 50 and 59 years old with glioma. CDR3 sequence (DNA): TGTGCCAGTACAACACCGGGACAGGGGGCGAATCAGCCCCAGCATTTT. Protein product: CASTTPGQGANQPQHF.